This TCR beta chain was sequenced in a study of blood T cells in healthy people across ages. V lost 0 bases and J lost 7, with 19 bases in between. Germline V gene sequence: CDR1 SGHRS, CDR2 YFSETQ. This CDR3 region has 16 residues. It was with a sample-barcoded 5' primer and a J-beta primer mix that a second PCR of roughly 7 to 12 cycles was run. One entry per CDR3 protein, called by TCRdb with MiXCR from the 5' RACE reads. The sample gives just under 750,000 distinct CDR3 sequences, 22% of which show up once; roughly 22% is in the top ten. Sequenced material: blood. The genes are TRBV5-1 and TRBJ1-2; no clear D. This TCR was recovered from a man aged 70 or older in good health. CDR3: CASSLETDRPSAGYTF. In DNA, the CDR3 is TGCGCCAGCAGCTTGGAGACGGACCGACCATCGGCTGGCTACACCTTC. The variable domain in full, completed from reference TRBV5-1 and TRBJ1-2, reads KAGVTQTPRYLIKTRGQQVTLSCSPISGHRSVSWYQQTPGQGLQFLFEYFSETQRNKGNFPGRFSGRQFSNSRSEMNVSTLELGDSALYLCASSLETDRPSAGYTFGSGTRLTVV.